A selection of T cell receptor beta chains follows, all from one sample in a study of T-cell reconstitution after alpha-beta-depleted transplantation in children. TCRdb processed the PCR reads anew with MiXCR; each CDR3 protein has one entry. The data hold about 830,000 distinct CDR3 sequences, with roughly 16% observed a single time. The sample in question was PBMCs, mostly from graft donor cells, obtained 360 days after TCRalphabeta/CD19-depleted stem cell transplant. The receptor set was obtained from a male patient between 5 and 17 years old who had a stem cell transplant for acute lymphoblastic leukemia, so the T cells may come from the graft donor. Each CDR3 is given with its conserved first and last residue. D genes are given only for firm matches. Size is stated for part of the rows, as once, few or many counts, or as a class when the clone is expanded.

j_call v_call d_call clone_size cdr3_nt cdr3_aa
TRBJ1-2 TRBV7-2 - few TGTGCCAGCAACCACGGAATTTTCTATGGCTACACCTTC CASNHGIFYGYTF
TRBJ2-5 TRBV29-1 - - TGCAGCGTCACATCGCAGACCCAGTACTTC CSVTSQTQYF
TRBJ2-7 TRBV7-2 - once TGTGCCAGCAGCTTAGACGGGGACACCTACGAGCAGTACTTC CASSLDGDTYEQYF
TRBJ2-1 TRBV4-2 TRBD2 - TGTGCCAGCAGCCAAGGACTCGGGACTAGCGGGAGTGATGAGCAGTTCTTC CASSQGLGTSGSDEQFF
TRBJ2-7 TRBV13 TRBD2 - TGTGCCAGCAGCTTAGTTGGCCTAGCGGGGGTTTACTACGAGCAGTACTTC CASSLVGLAGVYYEQYF
TRBJ1-1 TRBV3-1 - - TGTGCCAGCAGCCCCAGGGCAGGGCGCAACACTGAAGCTTTCTTT CASSPRAGRNTEAFF
TRBJ1-2 TRBV12-3/TRBV12-4 - - TGTGCCAGCAGCCGGACTGTTTATGGCTACACCTTC CASSRTVYGYTF
TRBJ1-4 TRBV20-1 - - TGCAGTGCTCTAGGTAGAGAAAAACTGTTTTTT CSALGREKLFF
TRBJ2-4 TRBV20-1 - - TGCAGTGCACCGGGAAATAGCATAGCCAAAAACATTCAGTACTTC CSAPGNSIAKNIQYF
TRBJ2-1 TRBV20-1 - few TGCAGTGCTAGAGGGCGGGTCGGGGCGTCCTACAATGAGCAGTTCTTC CSARGRVGASYNEQFF
TRBJ2-5 TRBV7-3 - - TGTGCCAGCAGCTTAACCCTAGCGCCCAAAGAGACCCAGTACTTC CASSLTLAPKETQYF
TRBJ2-1 TRBV3-1 - few TGTGCCAGCAGCCCCGGTTGGGTGTTGCTTGAGCAGTTCTTC CASSPGWVLLEQFF